These 17 T cell receptor beta chains originate from one sample sequenced in a study of CD8+ T cells in alopecia areata. Extracted RNA was reverse transcribed into cDNA, the sequencing template. Libraries were prepared by immunoSEQ multiplex PCR; TCRdb keeps only in-frame clonotypes and omits some of them. Among under 250,000 clones listed, approximately 60% were seen once. What was sequenced was CD8+ T cells sorted from blood. These receptors all stem from a human donor in good health.

The chain combines TRBV4-1 with TRBJ1-2; D is unclear. CDR1 is MGHRA and CDR2 is YSYEKL in the germline V gene. V was pared by 4 bases and J by 7 bases, with 13 bases between. This CDR3 comprises 13 residues. CDR3 sequence (DNA): TGCGCCAGCAGCCTCGGTGGATCGGGTGGCTACACCTTC. This translates into CASSLGGSGGYTF.

V is TRBV13 and J is TRBJ2-7; D is unresolved. Germline V gene data show CDR1 as PRHDT and CDR2 as FYEKMQ (reference sequence). V shed 5 bases and J shed 6 bases, with 14 bases lying between them. The CDR3 length is 13 residues. CDR3 in amino acids: CASSPFGRSEQYF. DNA for the CDR3: TGTGCCAGCAGCCCATTTGGGCGTTCCGAGCAGTACTTC.

The rearrangement uses TRBV29-1 and TRBJ2-1; 7 nucleotides agree with TRBD1. The CDR3 totals 14 residues. Trimming cost V 0 bases and J 8 bases; bases outside gene matches: 7. Germline V gene sequence: CDR1 SQVTM, CDR2 ANQGSEA. The CDR3 region is CSVEDSGGVDEQFF. CDR3 in DNA: TGCAGCGTTGAAGATTCAGGGGGAGTTGATGAGCAGTTCTTC.

This clone was seen a handful of times. The V gene is TRBV28, the J gene TRBJ1-1, with 8 bases identical to TRBD1. Trimming cost V 3 bases and J 4 bases; bases outside gene matches: 4. This CDR3 is 14 amino acids long. CDR1 MDHEN and CDR2 SYDVKM come from the germline V gene. Here the CDR3 reads CASSLTGVATEAFF. The CDR3 region has the DNA TGTGCCAGCAGTTTGACAGGGGTCGCCACTGAAGCTTTCTTT.

V is TRBV11-2 and J is TRBJ2-5; TRBD2 matches 14 bases. This CDR3 comprises 18 residues. Unmatched junction bases numbered 10, after V lost 3 bases and J lost 4 bases. CDR1 and CDR2 from the germline V gene are SGHAT and FQNNGV. CDR3 DNA: TGTGCCAGCAGCTTGGGGGGACTAGCGGGAGATTTAGTAGAGACCCAGTACTTC. Amino acids: CASSLGGLAGDLVETQYF.

The J gene is TRBJ1-1, the V gene TRBV12-5; no firm D call. The V gene's germline CDR1 is LGHNT and CDR2 FRNRAP. Trimming stripped 7 bases from V and 4 bases from J, with 13 bases between. This CDR3 is built from 13 residues. The chain's CDR3 is CASVMEMITEAFF. The CDR3 nucleotides are TGTGCTAGTGTCATGGAGATGATCACTGAAGCTTTCTTT. The full variable domain, completed using reference TRBV12-5 and TRBJ1-1, is DARVTQTPRHKVTEMGQEVTMRCQPILGHNTVFWYRQTMMQGLELLAYFRNRAPLDDSGMPKDRFSAEMPDATLATLKIQPSEPRDSAVYFCASVMEMITEAFFGQGTRLTVV.

This CDR3 is CASSSVTGGLNSPLHF. CDR3 sequence (DNA): TGTGCCAGCAGCTCAGTGACAGGGGGATTGAATTCACCCCTCCACTTT. The rearrangement links TRBV13 to TRBJ1-6; 9 bases agree with TRBD1. This CDR3 spans 16 amino acids. The germline V gene has CDR1 PRHDT and CDR2 FYEKMQ (reference sequence). J was trimmed by 7 bases and V by 4 bases; bases with no gene match: 8. Drawing the rest from reference TRBV13 and TRBJ1-6, the complete variable domain is AAGVIQSPRHLIKEKRETATLKCYPIPRHDTVYWYQQGPGQDPQFLISFYEKMQSDKGSIPDRFSAQQFSDYHSELNMSSLELGDSALYFCASSSVTGGLNSPLHFGNGTRLTVT.

The rearrangement joins TRBV7-6 to TRBJ2-3; 12 bases are a match to TRBD2. Germline assignment: CDR1 SGHVS and CDR2 FNYEAQ. Trimming cost V 4 bases and J 6 bases; bases outside gene matches: 5. The CDR3 runs 15 residues. CDR3 coding DNA: TGTGCCAGCAGCTGGACTAGCGGGGCGGGGGATACGCAGTATTTT. Its protein product is CASSWTSGAGDTQYF.

The rearrangement links TRBV4-1 to TRBJ2-3, with 11 positions matching TRBD2. This CDR3 spans 16 amino acids. Germline CDR1 and CDR2: MGHRA and YSYEKL. With 3 bases clipped from V and 4 bases from J, the junction kept 6 bases outside the gene matches. The CDR3 DNA reads TGCGCCAGCAGCCACCTACTAGCGGGGGTCGCAGATACGCAGTATTTT. Translating gives CASSHLLAGVADTQYF.

This clone is a singleton in its sample. The chain joins TRBV5-4 to TRBJ2-5, with D uncertain. Germline lookup yields CDR1 SGHNT and CDR2 YYREEE (reference sequence). V was trimmed by 2 bases and J by 0 bases, leaving 17 bases between them. The CDR3 has 17 residues. The DNA of the CDR3 is TGTGCCAGCAGCTTAGCTCGAGGCCCAGTGTACCAAGAGACCCAGTACTTC. This encodes CASSLARGPVYQETQYF. Supplemented by reference TRBV5-4 and TRBJ2-5, the full variable domain reads ETGVTQSPTHLIKTRGQQVTLRCSSQSGHNTVSWYQQALGQGPQFIFQYYREEENGRGNFPPRFSGLQFPNYSSELNVNALELDDSALYLCASSLARGPVYQETQYFGPGTRLLVL.

A word on this clone: Other DNA sequences in this specimen translate into the identical CDR3. The V call is TRBV5-4, the J call TRBJ1-1, with no clear D. Germline CDR1 and CDR2: SGHNT and YYREEE (reference sequence). V was trimmed by 4 bases and J by 6 bases, leaving 10 bases between them. The CDR3 totals 12 residues. CDR3 amino acids: CASSLGWAEAFF. For the CDR3, the DNA is TGTGCCAGCAGCCTGGGGTGGGCTGAAGCTTTCTTT.

Only a few counts were recorded for this clone. The chain has TRBV7-9 and TRBJ1-2; unclear D gene. The CDR3 totals 8 residues. Germline CDR1 SEHNR, CDR2 FQNEAQ (reference sequence). V lost 11 bases, J lost 7 bases, and 5 bases lay in between. CDR3 amino acids: CAGGGYTF. For the CDR3, the DNA is TGTGCCGGAGGTGGCTACACCTTC.

The chain joins TRBV6-1 to TRBJ2-7; the D gene is possibly TRBD2 (6 bases). V lost 3 bases and J 9 bases, leaving 12 bases between the germline ends. CDR1 is MNHNS, CDR2 SASEGT, per germline. The CDR3 length is 12 residues. CDR3 nucleotide sequence: TGTGCCAGCAGTGACCCGAGGGGACTGCAGTACTTC. It encodes CASSDPRGLQYF.

The V gene is TRBV15, the J gene TRBJ1-1; 9 bases match TRBD1. Germline CDR1 reads LNHNV; CDR2 reads YYDKDF (reference sequence). J gave up 6 bases and V 0 bases, and 5 bases lay outside the gene matches. This CDR3 comprises 15 residues. CDR3 loop: CATSRERDRGAEAFF. The CDR3 DNA sequence: TGTGCCACCAGCAGAGAGAGAGACAGGGGGGCTGAAGCTTTCTTT.

This clone was picked up a small number of times. The chain carries TRBV7-3 and TRBJ1-1; tentatively, D is TRBD1 (5 bases). The V and J ends lost 5 bases and 4 bases respectively, with 14 bases between them. Germline V gene sequence: CDR1 SGHTA, CDR2 FQGTGA. The CDR3 is made up of 14 amino acids. The CDR3 sequence is CASSPRGSLTEAFF. Here the CDR3 DNA reads TGTGCCAGCAGCCCCCGGGGCAGTCTCACTGAAGCTTTCTTT.

The V gene is TRBV12-5, the J gene TRBJ2-3; D not certain. The germline gives CDR1 LGHNT, CDR2 FRNRAP. V was clipped by 6 bases and J by 0 bases, with 7 bases between them. This CDR3 spans 13 amino acids. The CDR3, as DNA: TGTGCTAGTGGGTTCGTGAGCACAGATACGCAGTATTTT. As protein: CASGFVSTDTQYF.

The V call is TRBV29-1, the J call TRBJ2-3; D may correspond to TRBD1 or TRBD2 (5 bases each). There are 13 residues in the CDR3. Per germline, CDR1 SQVTM and CDR2 ANQGSEA. V dropped 7 bases and J dropped 8 bases, with 19 bases sitting between them. The CDR3 loop is CSADPRAEGTQYF. In DNA form, the CDR3 reads TGCAGCGCTGACCCCAGGGCAGAGGGTACGCAGTATTTT.